A selection of T cell receptor beta chains follows, all from one sample in a study of blood T cell repertoires in COVID-19. Assay used: immunoSEQ multiplex PCR; TCRdb lists only in-frame clones, some missing. The sample gives about 180,000 clones, approximately 82% of which show up once; approximately 15% is in the top ten. The source material was PBMCs or T cells enriched from blood (not recorded which). The receptors were sampled from a woman aged 45-65 years who had recovered from COVID-19. Each CDR3 is given without its conserved first and last residue.

V	J	CDR3
TRBV5-5	TRBJ2-5	ASSLVGGARETQY
TRBV10-3	TRBJ1-5	AISESGTVDSNQPQH
TRBV9	TRBJ1-2	ASSFQTGNYGYT
TRBV27	TRBJ2-1	ASSVRGWLKEQF
TRBV9	TRBJ2-4	ASSRGDRGRENIQY
TRBV19	TRBJ1-5	ASIDRGHQPQH
TRBV18	TRBJ2-5	ASSPRQIQETQY
TRBV18	TRBJ2-2	ASSPPRLITGELF
TRBV3-1/TRBV3-2	TRBJ2-3	ASSQSGSARTDTQY
TRBV2	TRBJ2-7	ASSDPPPAGVGYEQY
TRBV3-1/TRBV3-2	TRBJ1-4	ASSQVEAVGKLF
TRBV27	TRBJ2-7	ASSLSPWTGRGTYEQY
TRBV24-1	TRBJ1-2	ATGSRQVGGYT
TRBV9	TRBJ2-2	ASGTGQYPGELF
TRBV5-4	TRBJ1-2	ASRSDTSNYGYT
TRBV3-1/TRBV3-2	TRBJ2-1	ASSQRYGTGNNEQF
TRBV5-1	TRBJ2-3	ASSLGGLAVNTQY
TRBV10-3	TRBJ1-2	ACGQTNGYT